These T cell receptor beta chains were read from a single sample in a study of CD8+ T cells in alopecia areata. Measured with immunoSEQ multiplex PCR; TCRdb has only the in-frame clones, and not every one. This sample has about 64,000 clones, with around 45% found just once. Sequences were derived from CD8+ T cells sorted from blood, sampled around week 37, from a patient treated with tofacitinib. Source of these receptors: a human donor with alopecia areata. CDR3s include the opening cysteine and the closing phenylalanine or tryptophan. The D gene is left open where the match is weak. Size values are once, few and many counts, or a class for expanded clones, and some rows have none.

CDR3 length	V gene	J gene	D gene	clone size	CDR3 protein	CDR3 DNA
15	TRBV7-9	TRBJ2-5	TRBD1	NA	CASSHGDREVETQYF	TGTGCCAGCAGCCATGGGGACAGGGAGGTGGAGACCCAGTACTTC
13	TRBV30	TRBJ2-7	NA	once	CAWTQGSGYEQYF	TGTGCCTGGACCCAGGGATCGGGCTACGAGCAGTACTTC
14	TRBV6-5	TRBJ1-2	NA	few	CASSQDRELYGYTF	TGTGCCAGCAGTCAGGACAGAGAGCTCTATGGCTACACCTTC
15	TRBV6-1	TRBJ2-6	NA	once	CASRILQSGANVLTF	TGTGCCAGCAGGATACTACAGTCTGGGGCCAACGTCCTGACTTTC
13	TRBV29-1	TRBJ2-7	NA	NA	CSCSGRTDYEQYF	TGCAGCTGTAGCGGACGGACCGATTACGAGCAGTACTTC
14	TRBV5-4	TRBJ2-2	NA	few	CASSLDRNTGELFF	TGTGCCAGCAGCTTGGACAGGAACACCGGGGAGCTGTTTTTT
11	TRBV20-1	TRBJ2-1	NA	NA	CSARLNNEQFF	TGCAGTGCTAGACTGAACAATGAGCAGTTCTTC
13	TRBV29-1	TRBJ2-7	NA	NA	CSVVSLTTYEQYF	TGCAGCGTTGTTTCCCTAACGACCTACGAGCAGTACTTC
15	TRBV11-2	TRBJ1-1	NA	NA	CASSSGASLGTEAFF	TGTGCCAGCAGCTCTGGGGCTAGTTTGGGCACTGAAGCTTTCTTT
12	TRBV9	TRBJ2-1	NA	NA	CASSAGLNEQFF	TGTGCCAGCAGCGCCGGTCTCAATGAGCAGTTCTTC
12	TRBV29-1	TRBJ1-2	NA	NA	CSVAGTNYGYTF	TGCAGCGTAGCAGGGACCAACTATGGCTACACCTTC
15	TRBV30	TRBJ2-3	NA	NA	CAWSVRGRVTDTQYF	TGTGCCTGGAGTGTACGGGGCAGGGTGACAGATACGCAGTATTTT
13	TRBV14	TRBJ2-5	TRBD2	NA	CASSQRLAETQYF	TGTGCCAGCAGCCAAAGACTAGCGGAGACCCAGTACTTC
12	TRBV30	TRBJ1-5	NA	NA	CAAALSNQPQHF	TGTGCTGCCGCGCTGAGCAATCAGCCCCAGCATTTT
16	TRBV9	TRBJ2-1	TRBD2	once	CASSVPSGRGYNEQFF	TGTGCCAGCAGCGTACCGAGCGGGAGGGGGTACAATGAGCAGTTCTTC
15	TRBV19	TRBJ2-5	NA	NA	CASSIILGYQETQYF	TGTGCCAGTAGTATTATTCTCGGCTACCAAGAGACCCAGTACTTC
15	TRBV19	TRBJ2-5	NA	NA	CASSSPYPGDETQYF	TGTGCCAGTAGTAGCCCTTACCCCGGGGATGAGACCCAGTACTTC
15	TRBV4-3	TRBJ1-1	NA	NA	CASSQDGGEVREAFF	TGCGCCAGCAGCCAAGATGGTGGCGAAGTCAGGGAGGCTTTCTTT
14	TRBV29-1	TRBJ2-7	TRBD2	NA	CSVLTSGLFYEQYF	TGCAGCGTACTAACTAGCGGGCTCTTCTACGAGCAGTACTTC
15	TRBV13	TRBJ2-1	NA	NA	CASSLGLATYNEQFF	TGTGCCAGCAGCTTAGGTCTAGCCACGTACAATGAGCAGTTCTTC
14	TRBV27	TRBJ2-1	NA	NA	CASSRRGTYNEQFF	TGTGCCAGTTCGAGGAGGGGAACATACAATGAGCAGTTCTTC
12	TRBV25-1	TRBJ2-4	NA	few	CASSEFSHIQYF	TGTGCCAGCAGTGAATTCAGCCACATTCAGTACTTC
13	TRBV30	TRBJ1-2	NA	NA	CAWRVQSSYGYTF	TGTGCCTGGAGAGTACAGTCCTCCTATGGCTACACCTTC
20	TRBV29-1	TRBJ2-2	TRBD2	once	CSVLGGGDQTGTRLTGELFF	TGCAGCGTTTTAGGAGGGGGGGACCAAACCGGGACTAGGCTAACCGGGGAGCTGTTTTTT
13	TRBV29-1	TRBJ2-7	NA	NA	CSVRNSVSYEQYF	TGCAGCGTCCGCAACTCGGTCTCCTACGAGCAGTACTTC
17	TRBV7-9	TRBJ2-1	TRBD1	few	CASSPSTGQGYRNEQFF	TGTGCCAGCAGCCCATCAACCGGACAGGGCTACCGGAATGAGCAGTTCTTC
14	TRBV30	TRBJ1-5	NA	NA	CAWSVGQGNQPQHF	TGTGCCTGGAGTGTCGGCCAGGGTAATCAGCCCCAGCATTTT
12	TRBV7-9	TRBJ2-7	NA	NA	CASSPSSYEQYF	TGTGCCAGCAGCCCCAGCTCCTACGAGCAGTACTTC
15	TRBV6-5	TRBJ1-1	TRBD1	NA	CASSYTGGLNTEAFF	TGTGCCAGCAGTTACACAGGGGGCTTGAACACTGAAGCTTTCTTT
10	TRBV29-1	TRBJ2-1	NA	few	CSVESAGPFF	TGCAGCGTTGAATCAGCAGGCCCGTTCTTC
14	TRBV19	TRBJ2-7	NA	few	CASSIAWGENEQYF	TGTGCCAGTAGTATTGCCTGGGGGGAGAACGAGCAGTACTTC
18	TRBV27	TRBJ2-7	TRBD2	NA	CASSLSGRVAQGTPEQYF	TGTGCCAGCAGTTTATCTGGGAGGGTTGCGCAGGGTACTCCCGAGCAGTACTTC
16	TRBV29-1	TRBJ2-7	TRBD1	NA	CSVGLGYPGQGYEQYF	TGCAGCGTTGGATTAGGGTACCCGGGACAGGGGTACGAGCAGTACTTC
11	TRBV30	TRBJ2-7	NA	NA	CAWGTSYEQYF	TGTGCCTGGGGGACTTCCTACGAGCAGTACTTC
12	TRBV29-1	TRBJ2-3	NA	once	CSVVGAGMDTYF	TGCAGCGTTGTGGGGGCGGGTATGGACACGTATTTT
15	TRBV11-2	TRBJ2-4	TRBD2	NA	CASSPGVQRGNIQYF	TGTGCCAGCAGCCCAGGGGTTCAGCGGGGGAACATTCAGTACTTC
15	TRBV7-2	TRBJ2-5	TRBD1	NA	CASNLGQQYQETQYF	TGTGCCAGCAATCTGGGACAGCAGTACCAAGAGACCCAGTACTTC
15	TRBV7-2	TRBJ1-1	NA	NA	CASSLRGRGILEAFF	TGTGCCAGCAGCTTGCGGGGCCGGGGAATCTTAGAGGCTTTCTTT
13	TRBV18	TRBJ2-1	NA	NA	CASSPIVGNEQFF	TGTGCCAGCTCACCGATTGTCGGTAATGAGCAGTTCTTC
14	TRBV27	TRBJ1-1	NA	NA	CASSLRGGHTEAFF	TGTGCCAGCAGTCTCAGGGGCGGGCACACTGAAGCTTTCTTT
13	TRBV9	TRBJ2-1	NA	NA	CASSTGRWNEQFF	TGTGCCAGCAGCACTGGACGTTGGAATGAGCAGTTCTTC
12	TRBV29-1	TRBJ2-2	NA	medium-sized	CSGLLITGELFF	TGCAGCGGACTTTTGATTACCGGGGAGCTGTTTTTT
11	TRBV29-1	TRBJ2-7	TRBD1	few	CSARTGGEQYF	TGCAGCGCCAGGACAGGGGGGGAGCAGTACTTC
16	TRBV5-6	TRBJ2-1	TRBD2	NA	CASSPGTSGMYNEQFF	TGTGCCAGCAGCCCGGGGACTAGCGGAATGTACAATGAGCAGTTCTTC
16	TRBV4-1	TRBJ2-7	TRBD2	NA	CASSQDASGRAYEQYF	TGCGCCAGCAGCCAAGATGCGAGCGGGAGGGCCTACGAGCAGTACTTC